The 10 T cell receptor beta chains below were found in one sample sequenced in a study of blood T cell dynamics during melanoma immunotherapy. The time point: pre-treatment baseline. The table came from immunoSEQ multiplex PCR; TCRdb's copy has only in-frame clones and leaves some out. Of about 10,000 clones in the sample, around 83% were seen once. Sequences were derived from blood, sampled from a patient treated with checkpoint blockade. The receptors shown here come from a human donor with melanoma.

The rearrangement links TRBV7-3 to TRBJ2-2; D remains ambiguous. There are 13 residues in the CDR3. Trimming took 0 bases from V and 4 from J, leaving 3 bases between them. Germline V gives CDR1 SGHTA, CDR2 FQGTGA. The CDR3 nucleotides read TGTGCCAGCAGCTTAACGGGCACCGGGGAGCTGTTTTTT. Protein product: CASSLTGTGELFF.

V is TRBV18 and J is TRBJ1-5, with a weak D call TRBD1 (6 bases). Trimming cost V 0 bases and J 7 bases, with 13 bases left between them. Germline V gives CDR1 KGHSH, CDR2 LQKENI. CDR3 size: 15 residues. The CDR3 loop reads CASSPPAQGGQPQHF. CDR3 DNA sequence: TGTGCCAGCTCACCACCTGCACAGGGAGGACAGCCCCAGCATTTT. Full variable domain (missing parts from reference TRBV18 and TRBJ1-5): NAGVMQNPRHLVRRRGQEARLRCSPMKGHSHVYWYRQLPEEGLKFMVYLQKENIIDESGMPKERFSAEFPKEGPSILRIQQVVRGDSAAYFCASSPPAQGGQPQHFGDGTRLSIL.

The chain is built from TRBV6-8 and TRBJ2-7, with 8 positions matching TRBD2. Trimming removed 6 bases from V and 2 bases from J; junction bases left unmatched: 3. In germline, CDR1 is MNHGY, CDR2 SAAAGT. There are 13 residues in the CDR3. Here the CDR3 DNA reads TGTGCCAGCAGGCGGGAGGCCGCCTACGAGCAGTACTTC. Translating gives CASRREAAYEQYF.

This clone has more than one count but fewer than ten. The chain uses TRBV16 and TRBJ2-3; D perhaps matches TRBD2 (6 bases). The germline V gene encodes CDR1 KGHSY and CDR2 FQNENV. This CDR3 is built from 16 residues. V gave up 0 bases and J gave up 2 bases, with 12 bases separating them. This CDR3 reads CASSQSVGGTTDTQYF. The CDR3 coding sequence is TGTGCCAGCAGCCAATCGGTAGGAGGGACCACAGATACGCAGTATTTT. Full variable domain (remainder filled in from reference TRBV16 and TRBJ2-3): GEEVAQTPKHLVRGEGQKAKLYCAPIKGHSYVFWYQQVLKNEFKFLISFQNENVFDETGMPKERFSAKCLPNSPCSLEIQATKLEDSAVYFCASSQSVGGTTDTQYFGPGTRLTVL.

V usage is TRBV6-5 and J usage is TRBJ1-1; D ambiguous. Germline assignment: CDR1 MNHEY and CDR2 SVGAGI. The CDR3 is 11 amino acids. The V end was cut by 4 bases, the J end by 8 bases, with 8 bases between. CDR3 nucleotide sequence: TGTGCCAGCAGTTTGGCGGGGGAAGCTTTCTTT. This sequence encodes CASSLAGEAFF.

The rearrangement joins TRBV11-2 to TRBJ2-2, with D hard to call. Germline CDR1 is SGHAT and CDR2 is FQNNGV. The germline V and J ends were trimmed by 1 base and 10 bases, with 4 bases remaining between them. The CDR3 consists of 11 residues. This CDR3 is CASSLGQELFF. The CDR3 DNA reads TGTGCCAGCAGCTTAGGACAGGAGCTGTTTTTT.

CDR3 sequence reads: CASSPREGYGYTF. Here the CDR3 DNA reads TGTGCCAGCTCACCACGGGAAGGCTATGGCTACACCTTC. V usage is TRBV18 and J usage is TRBJ1-2; no clear D. Trimming shortened V by 1 base and J by 4 bases, and 7 bases separated the two germline ends. CDR1 KGHSH and CDR2 LQKENI come from the germline V gene. CDR3 length equals 13 residues.

V is TRBV10-3 and J is TRBJ1-1; D not resolved. Per germline, CDR1 ENHRY and CDR2 SYGVKD. Trimming shortened V by 10 bases and J by 7 bases, and 13 bases separated the two germline ends. The CDR3 is 11 amino acids. The CDR3 loop is CATSERDEAFF. In DNA, the CDR3 is TGTGCCACCTCTGAGAGAGATGAAGCTTTCTTT.

V and J are TRBV13 and TRBJ2-5; 7 bases map to TRBD1. CDR3 size: 14 residues. V shed 4 bases and J 2 bases; nucleotides not matched to a gene: 4. Germline V gene sequence: CDR1 PRHDT, CDR2 FYEKMQ (reference sequence). The CDR3 sequence is CASSSTGEQETQYF. The CDR3 nucleotides read TGTGCCAGCAGCTCTACAGGGGAACAAGAGACCCAGTACTTC.

V is TRBV5-4 and J is TRBJ1-2; 10 bases are a match to TRBD1. There are 16 residues in the CDR3. J gave up 5 bases and V 4 bases, and 11 bases lay outside the gene matches. The germline gives CDR1 SGHNT, CDR2 YYREEE (reference sequence). CDR3 sequence reads: CASSPGRQGAVYGYTF. CDR3 nucleotides: TGTGCCAGCAGCCCCGGAAGACAGGGGGCGGTGTATGGCTACACCTTC.